This is a list of T cell receptor beta chains from one sample in a study of molecular identifiers for immune sequencing clone quantification. MiXCR was run by TCRdb on the PCR reads, yielding one entry per CDR3 protein. The table has about 640,000 distinct CDR3 sequences, 20% seen once; the top ten hold 0.7% to 1%. The sequencing sample was made of naive CD8+ T cells from blood, with Jurkat cell RNA spiked in. The origin of the receptors is a human donor in good health. Some libraries in this study had Jurkat cell RNA spiked in. CDR3s include the opening cysteine and the closing phenylalanine or tryptophan. Each record gives: D gene, clone size, J gene, V gene, CDR3 length, CDR3 protein, CDR3 DNA. D genes are given only for firm matches. Clone size, where shown, is once, few, many, or a class for clones that have expanded.

d_gene: NA; abundance: many; j_gene: TRBJ1-5; v_gene: TRBV28; len: 18; CDR3aa: CASSSRLGIIYSNQPQHF; CDR3nt: TGTGCCAGCAGTTCCCGTTTGGGGATCATTTATAGCAATCAGCCCCAGCATTTT
d_gene: TRBD2; abundance: few; j_gene: TRBJ2-3; v_gene: TRBV27; len: 17; CDR3aa: CASSFGGTGLEVDTQYF; CDR3nt: TGTGCCAGCAGTTTTGGGGGCACGGGACTAGAAGTAGATACGCAGTATTTT
d_gene: TRBD2; abundance: NA; j_gene: TRBJ2-1; v_gene: TRBV28; len: 19; CDR3aa: CASSPYWGLAEKNYNEQFF; CDR3nt: TGTGCCAGCAGTCCCTATTGGGGACTAGCAGAAAAAAACTACAATGAGCAGTTCTTC
d_gene: NA; abundance: few; j_gene: TRBJ2-7; v_gene: TRBV28; len: 14; CDR3aa: CASRLSHLNYEQYF; CDR3nt: TGTGCCAGCAGATTATCACACCTAAACTACGAGCAGTACTTC
d_gene: TRBD1; abundance: few; j_gene: TRBJ2-3; v_gene: TRBV7-7; len: 18; CDR3aa: CASSLGGGTGGVTDTQYF; CDR3nt: TGTGCCAGCAGCTTAGGAGGGGGGACAGGGGGCGTCACAGATACGCAGTATTTT
d_gene: NA; abundance: many; j_gene: TRBJ1-3; v_gene: TRBV4-3; len: 18; CDR3aa: CASSQDRVQTSSGNTIYF; CDR3nt: TGCGCCAGCAGCCAAGATCGAGTCCAGACGAGCTCTGGAAACACCATATATTTT
d_gene: NA; abundance: many; j_gene: TRBJ1-1; v_gene: TRBV20-1; len: 16; CDR3aa: CSARDHGGTMNTEAFF; CDR3nt: TGCAGTGCTAGAGATCATGGGGGAACCATGAACACTGAAGCTTTCTTT
d_gene: TRBD2; abundance: many; j_gene: TRBJ2-3; v_gene: TRBV29-1; len: 13; CDR3aa: CSVEAGSTDTQYF; CDR3nt: TGCAGCGTAGAAGCGGGGAGCACAGATACGCAGTATTTT
d_gene: NA; abundance: few; j_gene: TRBJ2-1; v_gene: TRBV12-3/TRBV12-4; len: 13; CDR3aa: CASSLKSRDEQFF; CDR3nt: TGTGCCAGCAGTTTGAAGTCCAGGGATGAGCAGTTCTTC
d_gene: NA; abundance: few; j_gene: TRBJ1-2; v_gene: TRBV4-2; len: 12; CDR3aa: CASSSNNYGYTF; CDR3nt: TGTGCCAGCAGCTCCAATAACTATGGCTACACCTTC
d_gene: NA; abundance: NA; j_gene: TRBJ2-5; v_gene: TRBV19; len: 18; CDR3aa: CASSPAQAKIVAWETQYF; CDR3nt: TGTGCCAGTAGCCCCGCGCAGGCAAAAATAGTTGCGTGGGAGACCCAGTACTTC
d_gene: NA; abundance: NA; j_gene: TRBJ2-7; v_gene: TRBV6-1; len: 16; CDR3aa: CASSAGDGRFYYEQYF; CDR3nt: TGTGCCAGCAGTGCCGGGGACGGCCGGTTCTACTACGAGCAGTACTTC
d_gene: TRBD2; abundance: NA; j_gene: TRBJ2-1; v_gene: TRBV20-1; len: 15; CDR3aa: CSAREREAPYNEQFF; CDR3nt: TGCAGTGCTAGAGAGCGGGAGGCCCCCTACAATGAGCAGTTCTTC
d_gene: NA; abundance: few; j_gene: TRBJ1-6; v_gene: TRBV6-5; len: 15; CDR3aa: CASHDTVFDNSPLHF; CDR3nt: TGTGCCAGCCACGACACCGTATTCGATAATTCACCCCTCCACTTT
d_gene: NA; abundance: many; j_gene: TRBJ2-7; v_gene: TRBV20-1; len: 14; CDR3aa: CSARDLGSGYEQYF; CDR3nt: TGCAGTGCTAGAGATTTAGGGTCTGGGTACGAGCAGTACTTC
d_gene: NA; abundance: NA; j_gene: TRBJ2-2; v_gene: TRBV29-1; len: 14; CDR3aa: CSVVDSANTGELFF; CDR3nt: TGCAGCGTTGTGGACAGCGCGAACACCGGGGAGCTGTTTTTT
d_gene: NA; abundance: many; j_gene: TRBJ1-3; v_gene: TRBV29-1; len: 13; CDR3aa: CSVRTDPGNTIYF; CDR3nt: TGCAGCGTTAGGACAGATCCTGGAAACACCATATATTTT
d_gene: NA; abundance: NA; j_gene: TRBJ1-1; v_gene: TRBV12-3/TRBV12-4; len: 14; CDR3aa: CASTLAVANTEAFF; CDR3nt: TGTGCCAGCACCCTCGCGGTAGCAAACACTGAAGCTTTCTTT
d_gene: NA; abundance: many; j_gene: TRBJ2-3; v_gene: TRBV5-6; len: 14; CDR3aa: CASSLPRNTDTQYF; CDR3nt: TGTGCCAGCAGCTTGCCCAGGAACACAGATACGCAGTATTTT
d_gene: NA; abundance: many; j_gene: TRBJ2-5; v_gene: TRBV6-2/TRBV6-3; len: 14; CDR3aa: CASTEGSSSYIKYF; CDR3nt: TGTGCCAGCACTGAGGGTTCATCCAGTTACATAAAGTACTTC
d_gene: NA; abundance: few; j_gene: TRBJ2-3; v_gene: TRBV29-1; len: 10; CDR3aa: CGVDDRPQYF; CDR3nt: TGCGGCGTTGACGACCGACCACAGTATTTT
d_gene: NA; abundance: few; j_gene: TRBJ1-3; v_gene: TRBV2; len: 14; CDR3aa: CASSLVGPGNTIYF; CDR3nt: TGTGCCAGCAGTTTAGTCGGGCCTGGAAACACCATATATTTT